This TCR beta chain was sequenced for a study of beta chain features in type 1 diabetes. Findings of the study overall: TCRB CDR3s from Type 1 diabetes patients were moderately but significantly shorter in all four CD4+ subsets.

Germline V gene data show CDR1 as MNHEY and CDR2 as SVGAGI. V lost 5 bases to trimming and J lost 4 bases; unmatched junction nucleotides: 7. The CDR3 contains 14 residues. In the case of this clone: Its antigen is unidentified.

Expressed TCRB transcripts were sequenced, since all the RNA that had been isolated was reverse transcribed. Using immunoSEQ multiplex PCR, the repertoire was profiled, and TCRdb retains in-frame clones only, with some absent. This sample yields about 15,000 clones, of which 76% are seen a single time; roughly 0.33% belongs to the top ten. This clonotype originated in a woman younger than 35 with type 1 diabetes. The sequenced sample consisted of stem cell memory CD4+ T cells from blood. The chain recombines TRBV6-5 with TRBJ2-5; 7 bases are shared with TRBD1. The CDR3 spells CASSAPGQRETQYF. For the CDR3, the DNA is TGTGCCAGCAGTGCACCGGGACAGAGAGAGACCCAGTACTTC.